A few counts support the clone carrying this T cell receptor beta chain. Libraries of TCR beta came from iRepertoire HTBI primers plus Arm-PCR of CDR3 regions. Each CDR3 protein is one row after TCRdb ran MiXCR on the multiplex PCR reads. This table holds approximately 470,000 distinct CDR3 sequences, less than 25% found once. Germline V gene data show CDR1 as MNHNS and CDR2 as SASEGT. The CDR3 has 16 residues. The junction had 10 bases not matched to a gene; V was cut back by 3 bases and J by 2 bases. Noted time point: persistent/refractory GD, antithyroid drugs over 5 years with positive TRAb. Following extraction of RNA from PBMCs, that RNA was used to make the TCR library. This record belongs to a study of regulatory T cells in long-lasting Graves disease.

The rearrangement joins TRBV6-1 to TRBJ2-7; TRBD1 aligns across 7 bases. The sequence was obtained from a female donor with Graves disease. Material: peripheral blood mononuclear cells (PBMCs), obtained when the disease was refractory, from a patient treated with antithyroid drugs. The CDR3 sequence: CASSDRGTAIAYEQYF. DNA for the CDR3: TGTGCCAGCAGTGACCGAGGGACAGCCATAGCCTACGAGCAGTACTTC.